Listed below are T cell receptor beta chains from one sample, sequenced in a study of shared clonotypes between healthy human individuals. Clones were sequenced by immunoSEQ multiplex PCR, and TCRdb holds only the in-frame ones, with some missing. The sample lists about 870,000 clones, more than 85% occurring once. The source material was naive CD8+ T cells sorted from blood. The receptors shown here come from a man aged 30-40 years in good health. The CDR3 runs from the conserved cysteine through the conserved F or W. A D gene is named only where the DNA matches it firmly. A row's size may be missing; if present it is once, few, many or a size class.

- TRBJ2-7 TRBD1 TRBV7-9 TGTGCCAGCAGCTCGGGACAGGATTCGTACGAGCAGTACTTC CASSSGQDSYEQYF
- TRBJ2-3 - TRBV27 TGTGCCAGCAGTCAGCCGGGGCGGGTTAGCACAGATACGCAGTATTTT CASSQPGRVSTDTQYF
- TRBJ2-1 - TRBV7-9 TGTGCCAGCAGCTGGACCAGCTCCTACAATGAGCAGTTCTTC CASSWTSSYNEQFF
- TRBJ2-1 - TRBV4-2 TGTGCCAGCAGCCAAGTCCCTGGGGGCAATGAGCAGTTCTTC CASSQVPGGNEQFF
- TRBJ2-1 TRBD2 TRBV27 TGTGCCAGCACTTCCGGGACTAGCGGGAGTAGGTATGAGCAGTTCTTC CASTSGTSGSRYEQFF
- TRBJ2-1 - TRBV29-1 TGCAGCGTTGAAGGGGCTACAGGTGTCTCCTACAATGAGCAGTTCTTC CSVEGATGVSYNEQFF
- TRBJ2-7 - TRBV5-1 TGCGCCAGCAGCTTGGGGGCTTACGAGCAGTACTTC CASSLGAYEQYF
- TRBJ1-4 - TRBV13 TGTGCCAGCAGCTTAGGCCCAGGGGTAGGCGAAAAACTGTTTTTT CASSLGPGVGEKLFF
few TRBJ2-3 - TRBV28 TGTGCCAGCAGTACACACCCCGTTGATACGCAGTATTTT CASSTHPVDTQYF
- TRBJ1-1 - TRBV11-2 TGTGCCAGCAGCTTAGAATCAGGGGCGGGCATGAACACTGAAGCTTTCTTT CASSLESGAGMNTEAFF
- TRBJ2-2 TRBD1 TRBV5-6 TGTGCCAGCAGCTGGGACCGGGACAGAGTCCGCGGGGAGCTGTTTTTT CASSWDRDRVRGELFF
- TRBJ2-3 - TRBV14 TGTGCCAGCAGCCAAGGCTCGACAGAAGCTTCCGATACGCAGTATTTT CASSQGSTEASDTQYF
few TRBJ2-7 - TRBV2 TGTGCCAGTTCCCCCTACGAGCAGTACTTC CASSPYEQYF
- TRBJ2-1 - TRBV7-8 TGTGCCAGCAGCTTAGCGTCGTTGGCGGGACCGTCAGCCAATGAGCAGTTCTTC CASSLASLAGPSANEQFF
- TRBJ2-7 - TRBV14 TGTGCCAGCAGCCAAGATCTCGTCGGAGAGGTGGAGCAGTACTTC CASSQDLVGEVEQYF
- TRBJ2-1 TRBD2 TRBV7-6 TGTGCCAGCAGCCCCCCCCGGCTAGCGGGCTACAATGAGCAGTTCTTC CASSPPRLAGYNEQFF
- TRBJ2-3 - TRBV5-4 TGTGCCAGCAGCCCCGGGACAACCACAGATACGCAGTATTTT CASSPGTTTDTQYF
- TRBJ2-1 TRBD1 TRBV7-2 TGTGCCAGCAGCCGCTTCCCGGGACAGGGCCGGGAGCAGTTCTTC CASSRFPGQGREQFF
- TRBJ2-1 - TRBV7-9 TGTGCCAGCAGCTTAGTCGGGAGCAAGTTCTTC CASSLVGSKFF
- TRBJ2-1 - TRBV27 TGTGCCAGCAGTTTCGGCAGGGACAATGAGCAGTTCTTC CASSFGRDNEQFF
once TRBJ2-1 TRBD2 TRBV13 TGTGCCAGCAGCTCCTATTCGACTAGCGGGACTAATTACAATGAGCAGTTCTTC CASSSYSTSGTNYNEQFF
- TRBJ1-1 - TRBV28 TGTGCCAGCTGTCCGGGGAGGACTGAAGCTTTCTTT CASCPGRTEAFF
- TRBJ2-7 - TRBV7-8 TGTGCCAGCAGCCTATCCATGGACTACGAGCAGTACTTC CASSLSMDYEQYF
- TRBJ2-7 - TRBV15 TGTGCCACCAGCAGAGAGGCGACGGGAGCGGATGAGCAGTACTTC CATSREATGADEQYF
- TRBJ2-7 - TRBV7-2 TGTGCCAGCAGCTCAACCCCCGGCGAGCAGTACTTC CASSSTPGEQYF
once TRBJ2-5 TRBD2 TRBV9 TGTGCCAGCGGGAGGGCAGGGCTCACAGAGACCCAGTACTTC CASGRAGLTETQYF
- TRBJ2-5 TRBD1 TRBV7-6 TGTGCCAGCAGCCACCAAAGACAGGGCCTCCGAATAGGCCAAGAGACCCAGTACTTC CASSHQRQGLRIGQETQYF
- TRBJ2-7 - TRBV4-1 TGCGCCAGCAGCCAAGCAGCAGCGGAACCCTACGAGCAGTACTTC CASSQAAAEPYEQYF
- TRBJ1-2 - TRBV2 TGTGCCAGCAGAGGAGACGGCTTGAACTATGGCTACACCTTC CASRGDGLNYGYTF
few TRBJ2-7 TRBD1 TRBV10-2 TGCGCCAGCATACATGGGACAGGGAGTTACGAGCAGTACTTC CASIHGTGSYEQYF
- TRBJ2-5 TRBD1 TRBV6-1 TGTGCCAGCAGTGAAGCCTGGATGGGACAGGACGAAGAGACCCAGTACTTC CASSEAWMGQDEETQYF
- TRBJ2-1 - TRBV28 TGTGCCAGCAGTTTAGCCCCCCCAAGCAGGGAGCAGTTCTTC CASSLAPPSREQFF